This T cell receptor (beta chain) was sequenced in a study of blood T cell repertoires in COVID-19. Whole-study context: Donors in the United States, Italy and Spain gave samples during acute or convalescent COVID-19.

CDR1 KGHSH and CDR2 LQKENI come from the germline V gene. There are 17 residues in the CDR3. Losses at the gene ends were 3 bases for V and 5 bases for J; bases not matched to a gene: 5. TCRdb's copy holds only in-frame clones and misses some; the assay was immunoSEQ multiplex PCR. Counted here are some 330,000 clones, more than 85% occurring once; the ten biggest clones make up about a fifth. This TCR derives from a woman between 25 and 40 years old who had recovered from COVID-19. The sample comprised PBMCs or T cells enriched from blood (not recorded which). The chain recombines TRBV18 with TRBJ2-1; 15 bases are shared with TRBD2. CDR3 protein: CASSPPGLAGGNNEQFF. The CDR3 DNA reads TGTGCCAGCTCACCCCCGGGACTAGCGGGAGGTAACAATGAGCAGTTCTTC.